This TCR beta chain was captured by sequencing in a study of shared clonotypes between healthy human individuals. Study conclusions and caveats: Between four donors, naive CD4 clonotypes were shared at a level of about 5%. Among donors, the sharing of clonotypes was expected to be influenced by sequencing depth. Rarefaction revealed incomplete sorted-subset sequencing despite large depth.

CDR3 length: 14 residues. The V gene's germline CDR1 is PRHDT and CDR2 FYEKMQ (reference sequence). The V end lost 3 bases, the J end lost 6 bases, and 11 bases lay between the germline ends. In the original workflow: From ImmunoSEQ came sequences covering only the junction and carrying no quality scores, so filtering differed. TCRdb keeps only in-frame clones here, not all; method: immunoSEQ multiplex PCR. Clone size and the V and J calls come from that table; the DNA yielded D and trimming. This repertoire shows some 2.1 million clones, about 95% found once; its top ten account for around 1.1%. CD45RO negativity and positive selection for CCR7 defined naive CD8 cells, a population that excluded terminally differentiated effector memory CD45RA+ cells. With respect to this clone: The antigen is undetermined.

The material sequenced was naive CD8+ T cells sorted from blood. The clonotype was recovered from a man aged 18 to 30 in good health. The chain is built from TRBV13 and TRBJ2-2; D might be TRBD2 (5 bases). DNA of the CDR3: TGTGCCAGCAGCTTTGGTAGCGACGCCGGGGAGCTGTTTTTT. Its translation is CASSFGSDAGELFF.